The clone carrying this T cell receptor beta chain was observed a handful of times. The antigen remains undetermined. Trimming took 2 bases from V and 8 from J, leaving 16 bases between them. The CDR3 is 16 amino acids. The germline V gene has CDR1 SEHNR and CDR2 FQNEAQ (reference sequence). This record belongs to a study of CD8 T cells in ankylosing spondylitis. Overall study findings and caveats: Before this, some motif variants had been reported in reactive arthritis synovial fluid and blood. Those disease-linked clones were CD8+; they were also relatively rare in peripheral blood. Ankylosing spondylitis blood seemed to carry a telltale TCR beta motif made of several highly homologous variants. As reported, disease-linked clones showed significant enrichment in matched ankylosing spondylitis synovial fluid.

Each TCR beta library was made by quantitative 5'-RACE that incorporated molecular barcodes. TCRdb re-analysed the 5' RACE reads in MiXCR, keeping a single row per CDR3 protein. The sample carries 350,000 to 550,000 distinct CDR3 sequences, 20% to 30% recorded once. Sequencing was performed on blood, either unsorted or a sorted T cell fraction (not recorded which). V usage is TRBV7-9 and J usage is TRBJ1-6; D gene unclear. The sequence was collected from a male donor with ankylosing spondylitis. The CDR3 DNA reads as TGTGCCAGCAGCTTACTGGGAGGGTCGGCGGATTCACCCCTCCACTTT. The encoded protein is CASSLLGGSADSPLHF.